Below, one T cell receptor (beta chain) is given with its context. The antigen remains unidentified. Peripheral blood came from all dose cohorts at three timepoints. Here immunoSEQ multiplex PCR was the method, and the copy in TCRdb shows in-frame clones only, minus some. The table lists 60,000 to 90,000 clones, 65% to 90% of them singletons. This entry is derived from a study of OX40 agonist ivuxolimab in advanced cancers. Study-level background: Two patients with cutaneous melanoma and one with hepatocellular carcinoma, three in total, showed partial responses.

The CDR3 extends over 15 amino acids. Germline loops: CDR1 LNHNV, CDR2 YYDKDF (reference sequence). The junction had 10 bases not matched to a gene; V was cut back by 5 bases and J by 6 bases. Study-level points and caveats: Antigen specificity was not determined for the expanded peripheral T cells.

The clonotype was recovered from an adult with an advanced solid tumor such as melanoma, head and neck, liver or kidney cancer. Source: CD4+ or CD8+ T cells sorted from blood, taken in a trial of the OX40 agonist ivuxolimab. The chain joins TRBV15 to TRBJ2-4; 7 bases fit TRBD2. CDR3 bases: TGTGCCACCAGCTCCGGGGCGGGAGCGGGAAACATTCAGTACTTC. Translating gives CATSSGAGAGNIQYF.